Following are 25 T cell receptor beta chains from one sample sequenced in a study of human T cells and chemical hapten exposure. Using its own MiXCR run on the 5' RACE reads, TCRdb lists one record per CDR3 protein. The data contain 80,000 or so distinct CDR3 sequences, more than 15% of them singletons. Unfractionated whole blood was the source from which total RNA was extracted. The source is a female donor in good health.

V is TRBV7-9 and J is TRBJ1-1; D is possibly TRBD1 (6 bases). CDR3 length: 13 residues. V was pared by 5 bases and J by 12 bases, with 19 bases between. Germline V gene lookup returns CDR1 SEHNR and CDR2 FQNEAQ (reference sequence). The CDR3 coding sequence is TGTGCCAGCAGCCTAACGGGGGGCTTGAGGTCTTTCTTT. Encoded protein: CASSLTGGLRSFF.

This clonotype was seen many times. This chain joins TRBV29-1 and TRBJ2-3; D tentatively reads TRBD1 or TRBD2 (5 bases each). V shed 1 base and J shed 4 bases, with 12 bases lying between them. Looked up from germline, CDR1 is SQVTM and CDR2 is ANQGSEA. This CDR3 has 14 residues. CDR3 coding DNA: TGCAGCGTTGAAGGGGGGAAGGGCGCAGATACGCAGTATTTT. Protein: CSVEGGKGADTQYF.

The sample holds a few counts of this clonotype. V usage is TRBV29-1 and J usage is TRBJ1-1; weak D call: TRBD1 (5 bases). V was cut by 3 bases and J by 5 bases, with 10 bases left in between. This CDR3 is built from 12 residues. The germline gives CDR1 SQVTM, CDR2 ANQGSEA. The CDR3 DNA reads TGCAGCGTTGATCCGGGGGGAACTGAAGCTTTCTTT. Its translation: CSVDPGGTEAFF.

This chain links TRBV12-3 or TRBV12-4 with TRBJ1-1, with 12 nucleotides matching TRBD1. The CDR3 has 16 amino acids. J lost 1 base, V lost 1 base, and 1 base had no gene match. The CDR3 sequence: CASSLGGQGANTEAFF. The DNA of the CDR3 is TGTGCCAGCAGTTTAGGGGGACAGGGGGCGAACACTGAAGCTTTCTTT.

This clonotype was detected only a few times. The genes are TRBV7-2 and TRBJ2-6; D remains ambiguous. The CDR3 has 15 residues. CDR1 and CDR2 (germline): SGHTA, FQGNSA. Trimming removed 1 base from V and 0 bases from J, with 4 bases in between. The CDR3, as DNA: TGTGCCAGCAGCTTAGGTCTCTCTGGGGCCAACGTCCTGACTTTC. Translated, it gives CASSLGLSGANVLTF.

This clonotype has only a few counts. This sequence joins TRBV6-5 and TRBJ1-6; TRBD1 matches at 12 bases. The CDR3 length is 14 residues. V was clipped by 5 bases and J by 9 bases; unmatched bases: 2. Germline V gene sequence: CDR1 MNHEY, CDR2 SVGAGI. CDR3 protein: CASSGDRGLSPLHF. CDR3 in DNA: TGTGCCAGCAGTGGGGACAGGGGGCTTTCACCCCTCCACTTT.

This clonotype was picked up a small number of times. The CDR3 spells CASSPRLAGVPPGANVLTF. CDR3 bases: TGTGCCAGCAGCCCAAGACTAGCGGGGGTCCCCCCTGGGGCCAACGTCCTGACTTTC. The chain has TRBV7-9 and TRBJ2-6; 12 positions match TRBD2. CDR1 and CDR2 (germline): SEHNR, FQNEAQ (reference sequence). Trimming cost V 5 bases and J 2 bases; bases outside gene matches: 10. The CDR3 is 19 amino acids.

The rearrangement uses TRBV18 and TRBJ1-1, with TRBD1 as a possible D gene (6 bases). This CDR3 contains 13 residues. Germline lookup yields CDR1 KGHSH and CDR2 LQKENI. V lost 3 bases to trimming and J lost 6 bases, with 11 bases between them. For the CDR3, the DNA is TGTGCCAGCTCACCCGGGACAACAGCTGAAGCTTTCTTT. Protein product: CASSPGTTAEAFF.

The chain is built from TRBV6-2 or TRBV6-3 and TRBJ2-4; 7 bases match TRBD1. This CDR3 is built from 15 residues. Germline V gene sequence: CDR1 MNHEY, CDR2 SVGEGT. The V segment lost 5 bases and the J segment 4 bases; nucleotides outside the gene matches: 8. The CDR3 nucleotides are TGTGCCAGCAGTATATTCGGGACAGAAAAAAACATTCAGTACTTC. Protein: CASSIFGTEKNIQYF.

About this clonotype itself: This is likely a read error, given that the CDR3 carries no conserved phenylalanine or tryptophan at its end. CDR3 coding DNA: TGCGCCAGCAGCCCCCAGGTGGGTGGGGGGGTCTACGAGCAGTACTTA. The encoded protein is CASSPQVGGGVYEQYL. The chain employs TRBV4-3 and TRBJ2-7, with TRBD2 matching over 7 bases. In germline, CDR1 is LGHNA, CDR2 YSLEER. The CDR3 spans 16 residues. With V trimmed by 4 bases and J by 3 bases, 12 bases remained unmatched.

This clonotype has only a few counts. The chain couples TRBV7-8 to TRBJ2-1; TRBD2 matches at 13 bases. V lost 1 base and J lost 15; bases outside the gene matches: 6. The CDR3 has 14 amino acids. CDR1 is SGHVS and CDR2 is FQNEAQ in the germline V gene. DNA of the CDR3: TGTGCCAGCAGCTTAGAACTAGCGGGAGGGCGGGTGTTCTTC. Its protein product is CASSLELAGGRVFF.

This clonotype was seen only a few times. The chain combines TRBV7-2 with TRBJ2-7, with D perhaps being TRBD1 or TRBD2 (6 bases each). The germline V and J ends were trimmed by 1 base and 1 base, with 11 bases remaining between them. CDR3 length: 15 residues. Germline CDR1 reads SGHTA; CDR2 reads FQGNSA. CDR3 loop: CASSLEGGFSYEQYF. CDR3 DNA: TGTGCCAGCAGCTTAGAGGGGGGATTTTCCTACGAGCAGTACTTC.

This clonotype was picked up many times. CDR3 in amino acids: CASSPWTSGGTGELFF. DNA of the CDR3: TGTGCCAGCAGCCCGTGGACTAGCGGGGGCACCGGGGAGCTGTTTTTT. This chain uses TRBV4-2 with TRBJ2-2, with 13 bases lining up with TRBD2. Germline trimming cut 4 bases from V and 4 bases from J; bases unmatched to any gene: 3. The CDR3 extends over 16 amino acids. The germline CDR1 and CDR2 sequences are LGHNA and YNFKEQ.

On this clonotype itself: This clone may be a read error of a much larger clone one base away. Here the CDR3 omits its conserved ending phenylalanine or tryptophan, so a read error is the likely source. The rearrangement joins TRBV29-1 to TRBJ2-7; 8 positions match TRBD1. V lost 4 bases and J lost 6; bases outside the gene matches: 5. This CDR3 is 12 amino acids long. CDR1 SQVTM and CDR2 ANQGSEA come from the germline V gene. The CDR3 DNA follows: TGCAGCGTTGCCAGGGGGCAGGGCGAGCAGTACTCC. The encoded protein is CSVARGQGEQYS.

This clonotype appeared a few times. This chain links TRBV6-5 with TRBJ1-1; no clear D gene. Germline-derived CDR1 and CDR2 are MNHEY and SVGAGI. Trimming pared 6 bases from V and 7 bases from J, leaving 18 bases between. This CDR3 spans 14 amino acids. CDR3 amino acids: CASSSADVVYEAFF. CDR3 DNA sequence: TGTGCCAGCAGCTCTGCCGACGTTGTTTATGAAGCTTTCTTT.

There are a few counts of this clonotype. The CDR3 DNA follows: TGTGCCAGCAGTTACGTGGGGGGCACTGAAGCTTTCTTT. Encoded protein: CASSYVGGTEAFF. The genes are TRBV6-2 or TRBV6-3 and TRBJ1-1; possible D gene TRBD1, 5 bases. The CDR3 extends over 13 amino acids. Germline V CDR1 and CDR2: MNHEY, SVGEGT. Trimming shortened V by 2 bases and J by 4 bases, and 8 bases separated the two germline ends.

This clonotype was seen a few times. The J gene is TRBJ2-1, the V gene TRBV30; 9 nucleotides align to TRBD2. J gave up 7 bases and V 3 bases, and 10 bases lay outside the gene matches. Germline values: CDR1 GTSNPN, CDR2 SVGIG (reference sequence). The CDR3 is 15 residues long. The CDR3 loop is CAWRVPRLAGNEQFF. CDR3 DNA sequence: TGTGCCTGGAGGGTACCACGTCTAGCGGGAAATGAGCAGTTCTTC.

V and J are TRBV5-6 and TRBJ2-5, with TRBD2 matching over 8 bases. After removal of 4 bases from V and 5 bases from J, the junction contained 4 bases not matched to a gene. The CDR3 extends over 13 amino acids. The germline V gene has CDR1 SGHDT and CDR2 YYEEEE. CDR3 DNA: TGTGCCAGCAGCACCGGGACTAGTGAGACCCAGTACTTC. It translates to CASSTGTSETQYF.

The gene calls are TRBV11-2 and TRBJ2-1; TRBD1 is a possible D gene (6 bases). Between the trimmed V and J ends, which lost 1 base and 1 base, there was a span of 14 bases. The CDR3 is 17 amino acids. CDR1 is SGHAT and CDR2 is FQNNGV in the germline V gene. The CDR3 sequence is CASSLGGQWRSYNEQFF. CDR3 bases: TGTGCCAGCAGCTTAGGAGGACAGTGGAGGTCCTACAATGAGCAGTTCTTC.

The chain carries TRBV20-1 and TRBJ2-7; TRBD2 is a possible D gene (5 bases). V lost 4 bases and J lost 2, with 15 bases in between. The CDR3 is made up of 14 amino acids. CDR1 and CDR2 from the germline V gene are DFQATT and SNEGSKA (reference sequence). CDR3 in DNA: TGCAGTGCTAAATTTTCCAGCGGTGCCTACGAGCAGTACTTC. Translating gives CSAKFSSGAYEQYF.

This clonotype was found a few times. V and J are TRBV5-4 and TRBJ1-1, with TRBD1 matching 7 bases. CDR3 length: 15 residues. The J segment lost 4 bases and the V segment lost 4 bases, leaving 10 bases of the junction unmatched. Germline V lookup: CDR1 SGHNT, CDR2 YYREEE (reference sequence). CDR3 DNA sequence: TGTGCCAGCAGCCCGTACAGGGGTGGAGGCACTGAAGCTTTCTTT. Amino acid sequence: CASSPYRGGGTEAFF.

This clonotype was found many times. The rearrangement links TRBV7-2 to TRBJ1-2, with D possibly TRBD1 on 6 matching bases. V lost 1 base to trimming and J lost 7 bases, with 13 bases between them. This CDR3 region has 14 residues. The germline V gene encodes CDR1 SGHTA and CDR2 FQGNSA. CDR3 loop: CASSLVRGGGGYTF. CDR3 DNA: TGTGCCAGCAGCTTAGTACGGGGGGGCGGTGGCTACACCTTC.

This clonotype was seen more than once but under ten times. The CDR3 nucleotides read TGTGCCAGCAGTTACTCGGACAGGGTTGATTCACCCCTCCACTTT. It codes for CASSYSDRVDSPLHF. The J gene is TRBJ1-6, the V gene TRBV6-5, with TRBD1 matching over 8 bases. The CDR3 has 15 residues. After removal of 0 bases from V and 8 bases from J, the junction contained 3 bases not matched to a gene. The germline V gene has CDR1 MNHEY and CDR2 SVGAGI.

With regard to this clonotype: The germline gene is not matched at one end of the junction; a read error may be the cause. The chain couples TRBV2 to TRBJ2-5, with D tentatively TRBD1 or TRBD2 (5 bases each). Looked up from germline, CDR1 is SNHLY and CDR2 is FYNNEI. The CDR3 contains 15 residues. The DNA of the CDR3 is TGTGCCAGCAGTGATACCGGGACCCTGGGCGAGACCCACTACTTC. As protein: CASSDTGTLGETHYF.

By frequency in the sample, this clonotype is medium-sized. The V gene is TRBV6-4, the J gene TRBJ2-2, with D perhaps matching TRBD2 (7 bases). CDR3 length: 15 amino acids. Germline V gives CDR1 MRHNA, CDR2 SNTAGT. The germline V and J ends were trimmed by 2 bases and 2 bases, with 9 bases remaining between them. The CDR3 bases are TGTGCCAGCAGTGACGGGGGGGCCAACACCGGGGAGCTGTTTTTT. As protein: CASSDGGANTGELFF.